Presented here are 5 T cell receptor beta chains from one specimen sequenced in a study of shared clonotypes between healthy human individuals. Profiled with immunoSEQ multiplex PCR; TCRdb holds only in-frame clones, not every one. The table records around 2,000,000 clones, roughly 94% of them present only once. Specimen: naive CD4+ T cells sorted from blood. Subset described: CD45RA+ positively selected. These receptors originate from a man in his late teens or twenties in good health.

V gene TRBV5-4 combines with J gene TRBJ1-1; 9 bases are shared with TRBD1. Germline loops: CDR1 SGHNT, CDR2 YYREEE (reference sequence). V shed 7 bases and J 3 bases; nucleotides not matched to a gene: 7. The CDR3 consists of 14 residues. The CDR3 is CASGTDRGDTEAFF. The CDR3 DNA reads TGTGCCAGCGGAACGGACAGGGGAGACACTGAAGCTTTCTTT.

The CDR3 bases are TGTGCCAGCAGCTGGGGTCTTCCAGGCACCGGGGAGCTGTTTTTT. Translation: CASSWGLPGTGELFF. This sequence joins TRBV7-2 and TRBJ2-2; D unresolved. V was clipped by 4 bases and J by 4 bases, with 13 bases between them. Germline V lookup: CDR1 SGHTA, CDR2 FQGNSA. The CDR3 loop spans 15 amino acids.

The chain joins TRBV18 to TRBJ1-3; possible D gene TRBD1, 5 bases. CDR1 is KGHSH, CDR2 LQKENI, per germline. The CDR3 totals 15 residues. V was cut by 3 bases and J by 3 bases, with 12 bases left in between. The chain's CDR3 is CASSPPRDFGNTIYF. CDR3 nucleotides: TGTGCCAGCTCACCGCCCCGGGACTTTGGAAACACCATATATTTT.

The genes are TRBV6-6 and TRBJ1-1; 9 nucleotides line up with TRBD1. CDR1 and CDR2 (germline): MNHNY, SVGAGI (reference sequence). The CDR3 consists of 14 residues. V lost 5 bases, J lost 9 bases, and 10 bases stayed unmatched. In nucleotides, the CDR3 is TGTGCCAGCAGTCCGGGACAGGGAAAGAGGAAAGCTTTCTTT. This codes for CASSPGQGKRKAFF.

The V call is TRBV2, the J call TRBJ1-5, with D hard to call. From germline, CDR1 is SNHLY and CDR2 FYNNEI. CDR3 size: 14 residues. V lost 1 base and J lost 6, with 10 bases in between. The CDR3 DNA sequence: TGTGCCAGCAGTGAAGAGAAGGGAAGTCAGCCCCAGCATTTT. It translates to CASSEEKGSQPQHF.